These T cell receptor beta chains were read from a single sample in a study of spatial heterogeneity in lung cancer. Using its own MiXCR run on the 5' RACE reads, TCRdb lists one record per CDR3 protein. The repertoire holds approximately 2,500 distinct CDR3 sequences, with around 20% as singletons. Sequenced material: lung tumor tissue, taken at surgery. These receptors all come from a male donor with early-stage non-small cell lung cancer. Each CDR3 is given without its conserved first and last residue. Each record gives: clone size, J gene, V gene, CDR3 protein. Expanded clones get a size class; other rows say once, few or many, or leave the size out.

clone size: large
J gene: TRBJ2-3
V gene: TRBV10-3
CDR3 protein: AITEGQAHTDTQY

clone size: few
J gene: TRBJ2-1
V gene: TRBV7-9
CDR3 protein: ASSPGLAGAHNEKQF

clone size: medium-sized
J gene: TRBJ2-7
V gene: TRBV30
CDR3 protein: AWTLGTATYEQY

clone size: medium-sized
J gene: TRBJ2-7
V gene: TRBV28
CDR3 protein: ASSLWTGGYEQY

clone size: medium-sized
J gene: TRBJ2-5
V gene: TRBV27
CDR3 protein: ASSLYRVSQETQY

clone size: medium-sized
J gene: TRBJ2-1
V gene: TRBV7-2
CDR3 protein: ASSLTGNEQF

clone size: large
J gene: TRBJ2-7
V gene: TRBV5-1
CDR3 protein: ASSLGAGAYEQY

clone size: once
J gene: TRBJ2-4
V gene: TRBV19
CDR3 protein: ASSERLAKNIQY

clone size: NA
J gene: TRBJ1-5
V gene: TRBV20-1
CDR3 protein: SASGQLNQPQH

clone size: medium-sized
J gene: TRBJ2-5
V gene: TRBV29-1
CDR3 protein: SAGTGVQETQY

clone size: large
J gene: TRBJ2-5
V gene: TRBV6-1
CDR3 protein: ASSEDPGRETQY